This T cell receptor (beta chain) was obtained from a study of response to subunit inactivated influenza vaccine. CDR3 length: 15 amino acids. The germline V gene has CDR1 SGHRS and CDR2 YFSETQ. Trimming stripped 0 bases from V and 4 bases from J, with 12 bases between. TCRdb re-analysed the RT-PCR reads in MiXCR, keeping a single row per CDR3 protein. The repertoire consists of under 950,000 distinct CDR3 sequences, with 21% occurring once and the leading ten covering 9.5% to 13%. Of note for this clonotype: Its matching antigen is unknown.

Study-wide results and caveats: Few new T cells, the authors suggested, are recruited by each seasonal influenza vaccination.

Sequenced here: PBMCs from blood, sampled approximately 5 days after vaccination. The chain employs TRBV5-1 and TRBJ2-3; D gene unclear. The receptor comes from a man between 50 and 59 years old who received an inactivated influenza vaccine. The CDR3 DNA is TGCGCCAGCAGCTTGGCCTCTTCGGATTCAGATACGCAGTATTTT. This codes for CASSLASSDSDTQYF.